This TCR beta chain originates from a study of T-cell memory formation after mild COVID-19. At the level of the study: Clustering of TCRs was largely donor specific. Study findings and constraints: The authors did not confirm SARS-CoV-2 specificity of second-wave clones peaking day 37.

A single record per CDR3 protein comes from TCRdb applying MiXCR to the 5' RACE reads. The table includes 200,000 to 250,000 distinct CDR3 sequences, 15% detected once. This clonotype appeared a few times. The target antigen is unknown. This CDR3 has 18 residues. Germline V gene lookup returns CDR1 SGHTA and CDR2 FQGNSA. The J segment lost 2 bases and the V segment lost 1 base, leaving 8 bases of the junction unmatched. The source of this sequence is an adult woman who had mild COVID-19 (a few samples of this study predate the infection). Cell type and time point are not known. The rearrangement uses TRBV7-2 and TRBJ2-3; TRBD2 matches at 11 bases. The sequencing sample was made of PBMCs or a T cell subset sorted from them (not recorded which). The CDR3 DNA reads TGTGCCAGCAGCTTAGATGGGGCTAGCGGGGGGCCCACAGATACGCAGTATTTT. Encoded protein: CASSLDGASGGPTDTQYF. The full variable domain, completed using reference TRBV7-2 and TRBJ2-3, is GAGVSQSPSNKVTEKGKDVELRCDPISGHTALYWYRQSLGQGLEFLIYFQGNSAPDKSGLPSDRFSAERTGGSVSTLTIQRTQQEDSAVYLCASSLDGASGGPTDTQYFGPGTRLTVL.